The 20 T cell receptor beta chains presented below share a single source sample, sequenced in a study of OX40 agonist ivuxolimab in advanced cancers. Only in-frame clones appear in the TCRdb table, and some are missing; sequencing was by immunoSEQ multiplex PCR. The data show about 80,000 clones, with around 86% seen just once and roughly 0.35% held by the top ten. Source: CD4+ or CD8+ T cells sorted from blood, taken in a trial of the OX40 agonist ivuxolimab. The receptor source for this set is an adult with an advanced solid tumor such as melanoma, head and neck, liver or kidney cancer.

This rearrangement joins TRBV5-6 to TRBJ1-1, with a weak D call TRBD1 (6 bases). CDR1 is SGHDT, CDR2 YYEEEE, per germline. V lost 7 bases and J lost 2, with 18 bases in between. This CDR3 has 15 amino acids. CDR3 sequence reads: CASRPQGTPNTEAFF. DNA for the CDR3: TGTGCCAGCCGTCCTCAGGGGACTCCAAACACTGAAGCTTTCTTT. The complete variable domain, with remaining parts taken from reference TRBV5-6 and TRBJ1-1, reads DAGVTQSPTHLIKTRGQQVTLRCSPKSGHDTVSWYQQALGQGPQFIFQYYEEEERQRGNFPDRFSGHQFPNYSSELNVNALLLGDSALYLCASRPQGTPNTEAFFGQGTRLTVV.

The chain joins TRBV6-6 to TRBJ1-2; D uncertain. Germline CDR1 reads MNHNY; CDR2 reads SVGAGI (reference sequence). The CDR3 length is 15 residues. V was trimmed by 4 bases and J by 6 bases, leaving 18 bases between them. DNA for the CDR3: TGTGCCAGCAGTTCCAAAGCCCACGAGTTTAATGGCTACACCTTC. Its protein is CASSSKAHEFNGYTF.

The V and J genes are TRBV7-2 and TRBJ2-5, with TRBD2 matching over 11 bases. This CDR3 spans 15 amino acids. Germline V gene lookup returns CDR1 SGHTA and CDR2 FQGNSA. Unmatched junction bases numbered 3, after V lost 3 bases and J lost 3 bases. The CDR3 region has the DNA TGTGCCAGCAGCTTGATTAGCGGGAGGGAAGAGACCCAGTACTTC. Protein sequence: CASSLISGREETQYF. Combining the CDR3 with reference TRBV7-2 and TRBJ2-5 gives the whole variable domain GAGVSQSPSNKVTEKGKDVELRCDPISGHTALYWYRQSLGQGLEFLIYFQGNSAPDKSGLPSDRFSAERTGGSVSTLTIQRTQQEDSAVYLCASSLISGREETQYFGPGTRLLVL.

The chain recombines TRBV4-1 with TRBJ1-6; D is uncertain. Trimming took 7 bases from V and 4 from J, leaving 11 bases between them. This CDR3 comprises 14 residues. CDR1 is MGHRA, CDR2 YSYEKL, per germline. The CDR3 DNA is TGCGCCAGCAAATCACGGGCGTATAATTCACCCCTCCACTTT. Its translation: CASKSRAYNSPLHF.

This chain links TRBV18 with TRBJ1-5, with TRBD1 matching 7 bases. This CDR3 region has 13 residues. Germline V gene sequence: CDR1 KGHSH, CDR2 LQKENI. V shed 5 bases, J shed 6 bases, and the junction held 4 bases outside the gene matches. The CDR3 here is CASSSGGSQPQHF. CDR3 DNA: TGTGCCAGCTCATCAGGGGGAAGTCAGCCCCAGCATTTT.

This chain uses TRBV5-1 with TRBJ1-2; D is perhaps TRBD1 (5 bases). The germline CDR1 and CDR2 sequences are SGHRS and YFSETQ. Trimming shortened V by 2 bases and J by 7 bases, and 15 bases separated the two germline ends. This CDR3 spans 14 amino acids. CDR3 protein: CASSFEGVGGGYTF. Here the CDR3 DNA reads TGCGCCAGCAGCTTCGAAGGGGTAGGCGGTGGCTACACCTTC.

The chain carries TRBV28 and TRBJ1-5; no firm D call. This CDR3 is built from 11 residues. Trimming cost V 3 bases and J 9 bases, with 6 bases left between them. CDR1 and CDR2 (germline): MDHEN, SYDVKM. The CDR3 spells CASSFRGPQHF. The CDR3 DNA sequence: TGTGCCAGCAGTTTCCGTGGGCCCCAGCATTTT.

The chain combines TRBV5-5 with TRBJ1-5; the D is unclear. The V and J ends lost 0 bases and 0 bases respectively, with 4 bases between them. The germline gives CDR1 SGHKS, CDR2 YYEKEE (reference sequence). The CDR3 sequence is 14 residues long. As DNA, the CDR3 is TGTGCCAGCAGCTTGGTGAATAGCAATCAGCCCCAGCATTTT. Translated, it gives CASSLVNSNQPQHF.

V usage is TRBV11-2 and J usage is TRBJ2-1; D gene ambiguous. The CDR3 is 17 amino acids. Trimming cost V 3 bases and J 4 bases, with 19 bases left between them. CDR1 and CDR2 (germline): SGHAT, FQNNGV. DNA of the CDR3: TGTGCCAGCAGCTTTTGGCTCCAAACCCCTAATTACAATGAGCAGTTCTTC. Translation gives CASSFWLQTPNYNEQFF.

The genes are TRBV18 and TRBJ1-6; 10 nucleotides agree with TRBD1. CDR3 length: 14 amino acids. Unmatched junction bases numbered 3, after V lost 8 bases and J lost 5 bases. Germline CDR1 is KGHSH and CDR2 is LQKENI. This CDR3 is CASRGTGDNSPLHF. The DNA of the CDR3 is TGTGCCAGCCGAGGGACAGGGGATAATTCACCCCTCCACTTT.

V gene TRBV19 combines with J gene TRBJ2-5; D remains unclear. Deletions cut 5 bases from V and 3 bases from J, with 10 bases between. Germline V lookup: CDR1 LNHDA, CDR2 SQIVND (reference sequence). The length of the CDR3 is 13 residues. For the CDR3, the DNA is TGTGCCAGTAGTTCGACGGACGAAGAGACCCAGTACTTC. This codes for CASSSTDEETQYF.

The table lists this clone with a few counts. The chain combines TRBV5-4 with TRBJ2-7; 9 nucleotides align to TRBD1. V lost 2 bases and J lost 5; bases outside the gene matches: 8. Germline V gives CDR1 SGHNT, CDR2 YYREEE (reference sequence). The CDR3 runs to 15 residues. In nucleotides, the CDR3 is TGTGCCAGCAGCTTCGGTGGGGACAGGGTCCACGAGCAGTACTTC. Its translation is CASSFGGDRVHEQYF. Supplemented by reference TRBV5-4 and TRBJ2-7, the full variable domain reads ETGVTQSPTHLIKTRGQQVTLRCSSQSGHNTVSWYQQALGQGPQFIFQYYREEENGRGNFPPRFSGLQFPNYSSELNVNALELDDSALYLCASSFGGDRVHEQYFGPGTRLTVT.

The CDR3 loop is CASSPQPGKKDTQYF. The CDR3 DNA reads TGTGCCAGCAGCCCCCAGCCGGGGAAGAAAGATACGCAGTATTTT. J is TRBJ2-3 and V is TRBV7-2; tentative D call: TRBD2 (5 bases). The CDR3 is 15 residues long. The V gene lost 5 bases and the J gene lost 5 bases, with 17 bases spanning the gap. Per germline, CDR1 SGHTA and CDR2 FQGNSA.

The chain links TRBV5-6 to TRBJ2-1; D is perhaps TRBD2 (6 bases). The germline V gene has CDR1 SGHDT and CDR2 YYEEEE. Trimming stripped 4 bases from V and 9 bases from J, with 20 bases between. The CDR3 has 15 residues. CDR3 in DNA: TGTGCCAGCAGCCCGGGACTTTTGCGTTTGAGTGAGCAGTTCTTC. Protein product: CASSPGLLRLSEQFF.

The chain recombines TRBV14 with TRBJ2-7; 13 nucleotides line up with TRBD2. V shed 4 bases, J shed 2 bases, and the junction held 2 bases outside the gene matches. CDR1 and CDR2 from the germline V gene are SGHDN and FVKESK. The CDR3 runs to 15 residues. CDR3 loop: CASSLGLAGPYEQYF. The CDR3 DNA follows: TGTGCCAGCAGCCTGGGACTAGCGGGGCCCTACGAGCAGTACTTC. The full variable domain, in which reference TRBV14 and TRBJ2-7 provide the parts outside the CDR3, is EAGVTQFPSHSVIEKGQTVTLRCDPISGHDNLYWYRRVMGKEIKFLLHFVKESKQDESGMPNNRFLAERTGGTYSTLKVQPAELEDSGVYFCASSLGLAGPYEQYFGPGTRLTVT.

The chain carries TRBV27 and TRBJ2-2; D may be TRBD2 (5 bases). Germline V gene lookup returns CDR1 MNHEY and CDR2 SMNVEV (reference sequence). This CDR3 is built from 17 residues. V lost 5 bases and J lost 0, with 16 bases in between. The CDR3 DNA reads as TGTGCCAGCAGTCTGGACCTCAGCGGAGCGAACACCGGGGAGCTGTTTTTT. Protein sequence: CASSLDLSGANTGELFF.

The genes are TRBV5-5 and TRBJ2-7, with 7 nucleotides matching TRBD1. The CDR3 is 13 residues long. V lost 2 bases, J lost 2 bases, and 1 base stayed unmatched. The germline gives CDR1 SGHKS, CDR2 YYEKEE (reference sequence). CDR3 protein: CASSFDRAYEQYV. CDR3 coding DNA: TGTGCCAGCAGCTTCGACAGGGCCTACGAGCAGTACGTC.

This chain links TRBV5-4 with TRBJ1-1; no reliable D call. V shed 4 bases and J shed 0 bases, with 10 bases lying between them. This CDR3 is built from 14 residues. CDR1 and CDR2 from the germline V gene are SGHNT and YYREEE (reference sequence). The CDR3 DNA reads TGTGCCAGCAGCCCCGGGTCAGTGAACACTGAAGCTTTCTTT. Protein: CASSPGSVNTEAFF.

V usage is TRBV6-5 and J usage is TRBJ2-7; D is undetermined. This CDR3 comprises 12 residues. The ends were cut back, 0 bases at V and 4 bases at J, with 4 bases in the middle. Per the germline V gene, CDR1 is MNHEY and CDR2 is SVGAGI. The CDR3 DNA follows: TGTGCCAGCAGTTACTCTCGGTACGAGCAGTACTTC. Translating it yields CASSYSRYEQYF.

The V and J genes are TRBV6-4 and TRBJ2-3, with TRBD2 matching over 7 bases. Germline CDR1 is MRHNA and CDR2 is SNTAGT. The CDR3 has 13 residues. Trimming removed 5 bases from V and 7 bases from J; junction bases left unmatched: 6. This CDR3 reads CASSLSGVNTQYF. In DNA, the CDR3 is TGTGCCAGCAGTCTAAGCGGGGTTAATACGCAGTATTTT.